Detailed here is one TCR beta chain. Its cognate antigen has yet to be identified. Per-nucleotide qualities are absent, and no much larger clonotype sits a single base away. The data were obtained in a study of blood T cells in healthy people across ages (dated by TCRdb to 2013 to 2016). Regarding the complete study: In model experiments, roughly one uniquely barcoded TCR beta cDNA molecule per two T cells was captured by template switching. Using deep sequencing normalized with unique cDNA molecular identifiers, the study measured how TCR beta repertoire diversity changes with age. Using the same blood draw, the study looked at two additional independent replicas of 1 million unique cDNA reads for two donors, one aged 18 to 29 and the other aged 80 or older. The donors were divided into four age groups: young (average about 16 years), middle-aged (approximately 41), aged (around 59) and long-lived (around 80). To avoid experimental bias, donors of different ages were distributed randomly across sequencing lanes.

The library was built by means of 5' RACE. The sequencer listed for this sample is Illumina HiSeq 2500. A second PCR of about 6 to 11 cycles was performed with a sample-barcoded 5' primer and a J-beta primer mix. Each TCR beta cDNA molecule received a unique molecular identifier from a template-switch 5' adaptor carrying 12 random nucleotides. At least 2.5 million CDR3-containing paired-end reads were obtained from each sample. First-strand cDNA synthesis was performed from all RNA using the Mint cDNA synthesis kit, with priming by a TRBC-specific oligonucleotide. Following uracil-DNA glycosylase treatment, a first 18-cycle PCR with universal primers M1SS and BC2_uni_R was performed on all cDNA. The published analysis was carried out like this. For normalization, 1 million high-quality reads were randomly selected from each sample, with every read carrying a distinct molecular identifier. Reads with shared molecular identifiers were discarded instead of being binned into consensus sequences. MiTCR, set to a Q25 quality threshold and the strictest error-elimination algorithm, was used for CDR3 identification, clonotype clustering and error correction. A nonparametric unseen species model using Euler transformation provided a lower-bound estimate of total TCR beta diversity. In TCRdb, the public reads were trimmed at Q25 with fastp and aligned with MiXCR, with productive beta chains retained. Merged by CDR3 protein, the rows form single entries marked with the most common genes and DNA. The V and J calls reflect TCRdb's pipeline rather than the authors' work. This sample has approximately 1.5 million distinct CDR3 sequences in its table, and approximately 43% of those were observed once. The ten most abundant clones make up 4% of the sample.

Systemically healthy Caucasian individuals from Russia, 35 to 40 in total and aged about 6 to 90 years, were included as donors. Each donor gave ten milliliters of peripheral blood, collected into EDTA-treated Vacutainer tubes. Ficoll-Paque density-gradient centrifugation was used to isolate PBMCs, with at least 6.5 million per sample. Trizol reagent was used to extract total RNA from PBMCs, with at least 6 micrograms per sample. Naive CD45RAhigh/CD27high T cell percentages were measured by flow cytometry on a PBMC aliquot from every donor. Per the germline V gene, SGHAT is the CDR1 and FQNNGV is the CDR2. Its CDR3 holds 16 amino acids, cysteine through phenylalanine. The retained sequence is limited to the CDR3, 48 bases, with the frame set at the first base. Study-level results and caveats: Observed TCR beta diversity per million T cells fell roughly linearly with age, and a significant reduction was already apparent by age around 40. Compared with the aged group, the long-lived group had more naive CD4+ T cells, fewer expanded clones and increased TCR diversity, suggesting age selection. Donor CMV infection status was unknown, potentially confounding age-related changes in expanded clonotypes. Estimates of total diversity from one million sequenced T cells were regarded as lower bounds and underestimates. Conclusive comparison of naive and antigen-experienced compartments was prevented by the profiling of bulk unsorted PBMCs. There was a strong correlation between observed TCR beta diversity and the percentage of naive T cells measured by flow cytometry.

The sample consisted of blood. This receptor was identified in a woman aged 18-29 years in good health. The chain joins TRBV11-2 to TRBJ2-1; perhaps TRBD2 is the D gene, with 5 bases matching. The J call is doubtful: the DNA matches TRBJ2-7 better. At the DNA level, the sequence is TGTGCCAGCAGCTCCCCGAGAGGGAGCTCCTACAATGAGCAGTACTTC. Its product reads: CASSSPRGSSYNEQYF.